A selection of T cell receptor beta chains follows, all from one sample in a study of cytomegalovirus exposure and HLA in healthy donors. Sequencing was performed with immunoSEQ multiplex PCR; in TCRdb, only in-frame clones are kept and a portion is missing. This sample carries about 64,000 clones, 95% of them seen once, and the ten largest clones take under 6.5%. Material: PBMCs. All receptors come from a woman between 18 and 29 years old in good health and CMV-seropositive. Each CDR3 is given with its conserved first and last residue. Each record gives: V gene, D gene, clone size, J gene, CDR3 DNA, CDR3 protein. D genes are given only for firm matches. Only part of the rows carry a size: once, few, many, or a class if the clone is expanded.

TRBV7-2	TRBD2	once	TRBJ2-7	TGTGCCAGCAGCTTGTTAGCGGGGACCTACGAGCAGTACTTC	CASSLLAGTYEQYF
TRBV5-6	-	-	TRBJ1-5	TGTGCCAGCAGCTTGTATGGAGTCAGGGAGGAGGGTCAGCCCCAGCATTTT	CASSLYGVREEGQPQHF
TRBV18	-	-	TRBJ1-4	TGTGCCAGCTCACCTGGTTTCGGTCGTACGGGGGAAAAACTGTTTTTT	CASSPGFGRTGEKLFF
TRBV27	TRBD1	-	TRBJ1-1	TGTGCCAGCAGTTGGGGACAGGGGGTCGCTGAAGCTTTCTTT	CASSWGQGVAEAFF
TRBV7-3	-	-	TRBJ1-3	TGTGCCAGCAGCTTAACCGGTGGTCCTGGAAACACCATATATTTT	CASSLTGGPGNTIYF
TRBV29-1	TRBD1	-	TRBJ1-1	TGCAGCGTTGACCAGGACAGGTACACTGAAGCTTTCTTT	CSVDQDRYTEAFF
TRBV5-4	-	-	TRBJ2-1	TGTGCCAGCAGCCGCGACAGTGGGGAGCAGTTCTTC	CASSRDSGEQFF
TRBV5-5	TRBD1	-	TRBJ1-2	TGTGCCAGCAGCTTGGGGACAGGAAGGGAATATGGCTACACCTTC	CASSLGTGREYGYTF
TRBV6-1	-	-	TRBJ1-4	TGTGCCAGCAGGATAGAACAGGCGAGCGAAAAACTGTTTTTT	CASRIEQASEKLFF
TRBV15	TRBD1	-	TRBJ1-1	TGTGCCACCAGTACCCTTCGGGAGGGGGCGCCGAACACTGAAGCTTTCTTT	CATSTLREGAPNTEAFF
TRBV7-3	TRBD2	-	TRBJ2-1	TGTGCCAGCAGCTTAAACGGGGGGGGCCCCTACAATGAGCAGTTCTTC	CASSLNGGGPYNEQFF
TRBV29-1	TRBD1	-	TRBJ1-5	TGCAGCGTTGAGGGGACAGATAGCAATCAGCCCCAGCATTTT	CSVEGTDSNQPQHF
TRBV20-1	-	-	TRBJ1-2	TGCAGTGGGGAGGATAACTATGGCTACACCTTC	CSGEDNYGYTF
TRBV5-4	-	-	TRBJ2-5	TGTGCCAGCAGCTCCGAAGCGCGTAGGGGGGAGACCCAGTACTTC	CASSSEARRGETQYF
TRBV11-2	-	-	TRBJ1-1	TGTGCCAGCAGCTTAGATTCGGGAACTGAAGCTTTCTTT	CASSLDSGTEAFF
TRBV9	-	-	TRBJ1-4	TGTGCCAGCAGCCCCACCCAGGGAACTGAAAAACTGTTTTTT	CASSPTQGTEKLFF
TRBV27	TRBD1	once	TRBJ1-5	TGTGCCAGCAGGAAGGGACAGAGTAGCAATCAGCCCCAGCATTTT	CASRKGQSSNQPQHF
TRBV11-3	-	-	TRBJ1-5	TGTGCCAGCATGTCGACAGGTCGACTGAACCTTAGCAATCAGCCCCAGCATTTT	CASMSTGRLNLSNQPQHF
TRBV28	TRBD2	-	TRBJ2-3	TGTGCCAGCAGATCGACTAGCGGAACGCAGTATTTT	CASRSTSGTQYF
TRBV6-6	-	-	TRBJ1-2	TGTGCCAGCACTAAACAGGAGTATGGCTACACCTTC	CASTKQEYGYTF
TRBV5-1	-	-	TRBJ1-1	TGCGCCAGCAGCCCTCAGGGGCAGCACACTGAAGCTTTCTTT	CASSPQGQHTEAFF
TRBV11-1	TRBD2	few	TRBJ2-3	TGTGCCAGCAGGGAGACTAGCGGGGAGGTGGATACGCAGTATTTT	CASRETSGEVDTQYF
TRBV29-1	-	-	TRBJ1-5	TGCAGCGTTGGGGAACAGGACAATCAGCCCCAGCATTTT	CSVGEQDNQPQHF
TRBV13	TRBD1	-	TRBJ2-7	TGTGCCAGCAGTCTCGGACAGGGGTCATCCTACGAGCAGTACTTC	CASSLGQGSSYEQYF
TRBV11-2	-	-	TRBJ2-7	TGTGCCAGCAGCTTAGGCAGGGTCTACGAGCAGTACTTC	CASSLGRVYEQYF
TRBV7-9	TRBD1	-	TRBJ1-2	TGTGCCAGCAGCGGGGACAGCTACTATGGCTACACCTTC	CASSGDSYYGYTF
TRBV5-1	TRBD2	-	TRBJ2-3	TGCGCCAGCAGCAGGGGACTAGCGGGAGGTCGCACAGATACGCAGTATTTT	CASSRGLAGGRTDTQYF
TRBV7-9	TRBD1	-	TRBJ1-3	TGTGCCAGCAACACAGGGGGACCTGGAAACACCATATATTTT	CASNTGGPGNTIYF
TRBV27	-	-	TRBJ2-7	TGTGCCAGCAGTTTAAGAAGCGTGTCCTACGAGCAGTACTTC	CASSLRSVSYEQYF